This paragraph covers one T cell receptor (beta chain) sequence. What it binds is not known. The data were taken from a study of persistence of HIV-infected CD4 T cells. Whole-study findings and limits: TCR oligoclonality correlated with proviral oligoclonality in the same sorted populations. Bulk TCR data could not be restricted to HIV-1-infected CMV-responding cells.

Overlapping HIV-1 Gag 15-mer peptides at approximately 0.91 ug per peptide per mL were used. CD4+ T cells upregulating both CD40 ligand and CD69 were sorted as responding cells. Suppressive ART was started during chronic HIV-1 infection in these adults. Donors had undetectable plasma HIV-1 RNA, under 50 copies/mL, for 4+ years. The libraries were made with immunoSEQ version 4 in survey mode. TCRdb's copy holds only in-frame clones and misses some; the assay was immunoSEQ multiplex PCR. The sample holds tens of thousands of clones; roughly 70% are singletons and the top ten take more than 1.2%. Germline V lookup: CDR1 MNHGY, CDR2 SVAAGI. The CDR3 runs to 15 residues. V was pared by 4 bases and J by 1 base, with 7 bases of the junction left unmatched.

The receptor was derived from an adult man with HIV who was CMV-seropositive. The J gene is TRBJ2-7, the V gene TRBV6-9; 7 nucleotides agree with TRBD1. The sample here was CD4+ T cells sorted from PBMCs after approximately 18-hour stimulation, taken from a patient who received antiretroviral therapy. The DNA of the CDR3 is TGTGCCAGCAGTTGCACGACAGGGAAATCCTACGAGCAGTACTTC. This sequence encodes CASSCTTGKSYEQYF.